This passage covers 31 T cell receptor beta chains from one sample sequenced in a study of blood T cell repertoires in COVID-19. Sequenced by immunoSEQ multiplex PCR; TCRdb stores in-frame clones only, minus some. Of about 150,000 clones listed, about four fifths are singletons. Sequencing was carried out using peripheral blood. These receptors all stem from a woman older than 75 with acute or convalescent COVID-19.

The CDR3 coding sequence is TGTGCCACCAGTGATCCCGCCCGGCGGGGGTACAATGAGCAGTTCTTC. It is translated as CATSDPARRGYNEQFF. The V gene is TRBV24-1, the J gene TRBJ2-1; 7 nucleotides agree with TRBD2. Per germline, CDR1 KGHDR and CDR2 SFDVKD. V was clipped by 3 bases and J by 4 bases; unmatched bases: 8. The CDR3 extends over 16 amino acids.

The V and J genes are TRBV7-9 and TRBJ2-5, with D tentatively TRBD1 (7 bases). Trimming took off 4 bases at V and 6 bases at J, with 15 bases between the two ends. The CDR3 spans 14 residues. Looked up from germline, CDR1 is SEHNR and CDR2 is FQNEAQ (reference sequence). CDR3 in amino acids: CASSSGGTVKTQYF. CDR3 sequence (DNA): TGTGCCAGCAGCTCAGGGGGGACTGTAAAGACCCAGTACTTC. Based on the CDR3 plus reference TRBV7-9 and TRBJ2-5, the full variable domain is DTGVSQNPRHKITKRGQNVTFRCDPISEHNRLYWYRQTLGQGPEFLTYFQNEAQLEKSRLLSDRFSAERPKGSFSTLEIQRTEQGDSAMYLCASSSGGTVKTQYFGPGTRLLVL.

This clone has just a few counts. This chain uses TRBV19 with TRBJ2-3; weak D call: TRBD1 (6 bases). CDR1 is LNHDA, CDR2 SQIVND, per germline (reference sequence). Trimming took 8 bases from V and 5 from J, leaving 14 bases between them. The CDR3 spans 13 residues. The CDR3 spells CASGRQVKDTQYF. CDR3 DNA sequence: TGTGCCAGTGGACGACAGGTGAAAGATACGCAGTATTTT. Supplemented by reference TRBV19 and TRBJ2-3, the full variable domain reads DGGITQSPKYLFRKEGQNVTLSCEQNLNHDAMYWYRQDPGQGLRLIYYSQIVNDFQKGDIAEGYSVSREKKESFPLTVTSAQKNPTAFYLCASGRQVKDTQYFGPGTRLTVL.

In its sample, this clone was seen once. The chain has TRBV27 and TRBJ2-1; TRBD1 matches 8 bases. This CDR3 has 16 residues. V was clipped by 8 bases and J by 9 bases; unmatched bases: 18. The germline V gene encodes CDR1 MNHEY and CDR2 SMNVEV (reference sequence). The CDR3 nucleotides read TGTGCCAGCGTGCCGCGAAGAGACAAAGACAGGGGTGAGCAGTTCTTC. Translation gives CASVPRRDKDRGEQFF.

The CDR3 reads CASSPVQGTEAFF. The CDR3 DNA reads TGTGCCAGCTCACCTGTCCAGGGGACTGAAGCTTTCTTT. The chain uses TRBV18 and TRBJ1-1, with a weak D call TRBD1 (6 bases). Germline CDR1 is KGHSH and CDR2 is LQKENI. V lost 3 bases and J lost 5, with 10 bases in between. The CDR3 covers 13 residues.

J is TRBJ1-4 and V is TRBV10-2, with D perhaps TRBD1 (5 bases). CDR3 length: 14 residues. Trimming removed 6 bases from V and 5 bases from J, with 13 bases in between. Germline CDR1 is WSHSY and CDR2 is SAAADI. The CDR3 here is CASSPGLINEKLFF. CDR3 nucleotide sequence: TGCGCCAGCAGCCCGGGACTGATAAATGAAAAACTGTTTTTT.

The rearrangement joins TRBV27 to TRBJ1-2; 8 positions agree with TRBD1. V lost 2 bases to trimming and J lost 6 bases; unmatched junction nucleotides: 2. The CDR3 contains 13 residues. The germline V gene has CDR1 MNHEY and CDR2 SMNVEV (reference sequence). The CDR3 region has the DNA TGTGCCAGCAGTTTAGACAGGGGAAATGGCTACACCTTC. It encodes CASSLDRGNGYTF.

V gene TRBV28 combines with J gene TRBJ1-6, with 7 bases lining up with TRBD1. V trimming: 5 bases; J trimming: 6 bases; junction bases outside the gene matches: 4. Germline V gene sequence: CDR1 MDHEN, CDR2 SYDVKM. The CDR3 is 14 residues long. The CDR3 region has the DNA TGTGCCAGCAGTCAGGGGACAGTTAATTCACCCCTCCACTTT. Its protein product is CASSQGTVNSPLHF.

In nucleotides, the CDR3 is TGCGCCAGCAGCTTGGTCCAGAGGAATGGCTACACCTTC. As protein: CASSLVQRNGYTF. The rearrangement joins TRBV5-1 to TRBJ1-2; no firm D call. The CDR3 covers 13 residues. V was shortened by 0 bases and J by 6 bases, with 9 bases between the two germline ends. Per the germline V gene, CDR1 is SGHRS and CDR2 is YFSETQ.

This clone has only one observation. J is TRBJ2-5 and V is TRBV5-4, with D possibly matching TRBD1 (6 bases). The CDR3 is made up of 15 amino acids. Deletions cut 4 bases from V and 4 bases from J, with 17 bases between. Germline-derived CDR1 and CDR2 are SGHNT and YYREEE (reference sequence). The CDR3 DNA sequence: TGTGCCAGCAGCCCCAGGGTGGGGGCTGGAGAGACCCAGTACTTC. The encoded protein is CASSPRVGAGETQYF.

The rearrangement links TRBV9 to TRBJ1-1; maybe TRBD1 (5 bases). V lost 3 bases and J lost 0, with 12 bases in between. The CDR3 contains 15 residues. The germline V gene encodes CDR1 SGDLS and CDR2 YYNGEE. The CDR3: CASSAQGGMNTEAFF. The CDR3 nucleotides read TGTGCCAGCAGCGCCCAGGGCGGGATGAACACTGAAGCTTTCTTT.

This clone was detected a few times. The chain carries TRBV6-1 and TRBJ1-1, with D possibly being TRBD1 (6 bases). Germline-derived CDR1 and CDR2 are MNHNS and SASEGT. V lost 3 bases and J 1 base, leaving 24 bases between the germline ends. The CDR3 runs 19 residues. The DNA of the CDR3 is TGTGCCAGCAGTGATTTACTTCCTTCTGCGGACAGACAGAACACTGAAGCTTTCTTT. Encoded protein: CASSDLLPSADRQNTEAFF.

V and J are TRBV3-1 (or the pseudogene TRBV3-2) and TRBJ1-1; 9 positions match TRBD1. CDR3 length: 16 residues. V was clipped by 5 bases and J by 5 bases; unmatched bases: 12. Germline V gives CDR1 LGHDT, CDR2 YNNKEL (reference sequence). The CDR3 nucleotides read TGTGCCAGCAGCAAATCGGGACAGGGCTCGAAAACTGAAGCTTTCTTT. Protein: CASSKSGQGSKTEAFF.

The V and J genes are TRBV5-1 and TRBJ2-5, with D perhaps matching TRBD2 (6 bases). Trimming cost V 7 bases and J 2 bases, with 18 bases left between them. Per germline, CDR1 SGHRS and CDR2 YFSETQ. CDR3 length: 15 amino acids. The CDR3 DNA sequence: TGCGCCAGCGGACGGGGGATAAGCGGACAAGAGACCCAGTACTTC. Encoded protein: CASGRGISGQETQYF.

CDR3 sequence: CASSEGSGPAPQYF. CDR3 nucleotide sequence: TGCGCCAGCAGTGAGGGGAGTGGGCCAGCTCCGCAGTATTTT. The chain employs TRBV10-1 and TRBJ2-3, with D perhaps TRBD2 (5 bases). CDR1 and CDR2 (germline): WNHNN, SYGVQD (reference sequence). Trimming took off 2 bases at V and 10 bases at J, with 16 bases between the two ends. The CDR3 is made up of 14 amino acids.

This chain links TRBV2 with TRBJ1-5; D perhaps matches TRBD1 (5 bases). CDR1 and CDR2 (germline): SNHLY, FYNNEI. Trimming shortened V by 4 bases and J by 6 bases, and 10 bases separated the two germline ends. The CDR3 totals 13 residues. The CDR3 sequence is CASSARAIQPQHF. The CDR3 bases are TGTGCCAGCAGTGCCAGGGCTATTCAGCCCCAGCATTTT.

This chain uses TRBV7-2 with TRBJ2-5, with 13 bases matching TRBD2. V trimming: 5 bases; J trimming: 7 bases; junction bases outside the gene matches: 13. Germline V gene data show CDR1 as SGHTA and CDR2 as FQGNSA. The CDR3 runs 17 residues. CDR3 protein: CASSPSGLAGAAGTQYF. CDR3 in DNA: TGTGCCAGCAGCCCTAGCGGACTAGCGGGGGCCGCGGGGACCCAGTACTTC. The full variable domain, its missing parts supplied by reference TRBV7-2 and TRBJ2-5, is GAGVSQSPSNKVTEKGKDVELRCDPISGHTALYWYRQSLGQGLEFLIYFQGNSAPDKSGLPSDRFSAERTGGSVSTLTIQRTQQEDSAVYLCASSPSGLAGAAGTQYFGPGTRLLVL.

The chain uses TRBV6-5 and TRBJ2-7, with D maybe TRBD2 (6 bases). This CDR3 contains 16 residues. Looked up from germline, CDR1 is MNHEY and CDR2 is SVGAGI. V was shortened by 2 bases and J by 0 bases, with 14 bases between the two germline ends. CDR3 bases: TGTGCCAGCAGTTACGGCGGCGGGGTGAGCTCCTACGAGCAGTACTTC. Its protein product is CASSYGGGVSSYEQYF.

This chain's CDR3 is CASSQTGSPPSGEKYF. The CDR3 bases are TGTGCCAGCAGCCAAACTGGTAGCCCCCCAAGCGGGGAGAAGTACTTC. This chain uses TRBV4-2 with TRBJ2-7; 7 bases fit TRBD2. V gave up 2 bases and J gave up 11 bases; unmatched junction bases: 18. The CDR3 has 16 residues. Germline V gene data show CDR1 as LGHNA and CDR2 as YNFKEQ.

This clone was seen once. The chain links TRBV7-2 to TRBJ1-4, with D hard to call. The V gene lost 4 bases and the J gene lost 1 base, with 19 bases spanning the gap. CDR1 is SGHTA, CDR2 FQGNSA, per germline. This CDR3 has 18 residues. CDR3 in DNA: TGTGCCAGCAGCTCGGCTCCGACGGGTCTCGGAACTAATGAAAAACTGTTTTTT. This sequence encodes CASSSAPTGLGTNEKLFF.

This clone was picked up one time. V gene TRBV6-5 combines with J gene TRBJ2-1; 12 bases map to TRBD2. Trimming removed 5 bases from V and 3 bases from J; junction bases left unmatched: 2. CDR1 is MNHEY and CDR2 is SVGAGI in the germline V gene. This CDR3 has 15 amino acids. CDR3 amino acids: CASSRTSGDYNEQFF. CDR3 nucleotide sequence: TGTGCCAGCAGTAGGACTAGCGGGGACTACAATGAGCAGTTCTTC.

The CDR3 loop reads CASSMGQGTLNQPQHF. The CDR3, as DNA: TGTGCCAGTAGTATGGGACAGGGAACCCTCAATCAGCCCCAGCATTTT. The chain carries TRBV19 and TRBJ1-5, with TRBD1 identical over 9 bases. CDR1 is LNHDA, CDR2 SQIVND, per germline (reference sequence). Trimming removed 3 bases from V and 3 bases from J; junction bases left unmatched: 6. CDR3 size: 16 residues.

This clone has a handful of counts. This chain joins TRBV5-4 and TRBJ2-5; the D gene is possibly TRBD2 (7 bases). CDR1 and CDR2 from the germline V gene are SGHNT and YYREEE (reference sequence). The CDR3 has 15 amino acids. V lost 4 bases and J 1 base, leaving 14 bases between the germline ends. The CDR3 region has the DNA TGTGCCAGCAGCCCGAAGGGGGGGCCCCAAGAGACCCAGTACTTC. This translates into CASSPKGGPQETQYF.

This chain links TRBV6-5 with TRBJ2-1; D ambiguous. Between the trimmed V and J ends, which lost 2 bases and 0 bases, there was a span of 11 bases. The CDR3 runs 16 residues. Germline V gene data show CDR1 as MNHEY and CDR2 as SVGAGI. CDR3 bases: TGTGCCAGCAGTTACAAGAGCGCAAGCTCCTACAATGAGCAGTTCTTC. As protein: CASSYKSASSYNEQFF.

This rearrangement joins TRBV2 to TRBJ2-5, with 10 bases matching TRBD1. Germline V gene lookup returns CDR1 SNHLY and CDR2 FYNNEI. V trimming: 4 bases; J trimming: 4 bases; junction bases outside the gene matches: 9. This CDR3 region has 16 residues. CDR3 DNA sequence: TGTGCCAGCAGTGCACGGACAGGGGGGTCCTTAGAGACCCAGTACTTC. Protein: CASSARTGGSLETQYF.

The chain joins TRBV29-1 to TRBJ1-1; 9 positions agree with TRBD1. CDR1 and CDR2 (germline): SQVTM, ANQGSEA. J gave up 5 bases and V 2 bases, and 3 bases lay outside the gene matches. This CDR3 is built from 13 residues. The chain's CDR3 is CSVERDRVTEAFF. DNA of the CDR3: TGCAGCGTTGAAAGGGACAGGGTTACTGAAGCTTTCTTT.

This chain joins TRBV6-6 and TRBJ2-3, with D perhaps TRBD2 (6 bases). This CDR3 is 14 amino acids long. V gave up 6 bases and J gave up 1 base, with 11 bases separating them. Germline assignment: CDR1 MNHNY and CDR2 SVGAGI (reference sequence). CDR3 nucleotide sequence: TGTGCCAGCAGAAATTCGGGGGGCACAGATACGCAGTATTTT. Translated: CASRNSGGTDTQYF.

This chain joins TRBV27 and TRBJ1-4; D is unresolved. The CDR3 covers 14 residues. CDR1 and CDR2 from the germline V gene are MNHEY and SMNVEV (reference sequence). Trimming pared 6 bases from V and 8 bases from J, leaving 16 bases between. The CDR3 DNA sequence: TGTGCCAGCAGGGCGGTTGTATCGGGGGAAAAACTGTTTTTT. It is translated as CASRAVVSGEKLFF.

The chain recombines TRBV5-1 with TRBJ1-1; tentatively, D is TRBD1 (6 bases). Trimming took 6 bases from V and 0 from J, leaving 18 bases between them. This CDR3 is 16 amino acids long. Germline CDR1 SGHRS, CDR2 YFSETQ. This CDR3 reads CASTPQDSGLNTEAFF. The DNA for the CDR3 is TGCGCCAGCACCCCCCAGGACAGCGGATTGAACACTGAAGCTTTCTTT.

The chain employs TRBV7-2 and TRBJ2-2; TRBD2 agrees at 9 bases. V shed 5 bases and J 4 bases; nucleotides not matched to a gene: 11. This CDR3 comprises 17 residues. The germline CDR1 and CDR2 sequences are SGHTA and FQGNSA. The chain's CDR3 is CASSPSRLAGTTGELFF. The CDR3 DNA reads TGTGCCAGCAGCCCATCCCGGCTAGCGGGGACCACCGGGGAGCTGTTTTTT.

The rearrangement links TRBV27 to TRBJ2-3; TRBD2 agrees at 10 bases. CDR1 is MNHEY, CDR2 SMNVEV, per germline (reference sequence). There are 13 residues in the CDR3. V gave up 7 bases and J gave up 5 bases; unmatched junction bases: 3. The CDR3 DNA sequence: TGTGCCAGCATGGGACTAGCGCTAGATACGCAGTATTTT. Its protein product is CASMGLALDTQYF.